This T cell receptor beta chain was found in a study of Ad26.COV2.S vaccination and SARS-CoV-2 variants. Background on the study: Donor got 5x10^10 or 1x10^11 viral particles of Ad26.COV2.S.

Study results and caveats: The breadth of spike-specific CD8+ and CD4+ T cell responses after vaccination was reportedly substantial.

About this clone: Its antigen is still unknown.

CDR3 size: 14 residues. The V gene's germline CDR1 is SGHAT and CDR2 FQDESV (reference sequence). V lost 3 bases and J lost 5, with 10 bases in between. Stated treatment: around 19 received Ad26.COV2.S at low or high dose, single or two shots; about five received placebo; per-sample allocation not given. Specimen acquisition occurred on day 63 following the initial vaccine or placebo injection. Measured with immunoSEQ multiplex PCR; TCRdb has only the in-frame clones, and not every one. The table shows fewer than 400,000 clones, with 70% to 90% occurring only once. The rearrangement links TRBV11-1 to TRBJ2-2; D possibly matches TRBD1 or TRBD2 (5 bases each). This clonotype was sampled from a person aged 18 to 65 who received the Ad26.COV2.S COVID-19 vaccine or a placebo. The source material was peripheral blood, sampled in a trial of Ad26.COV2.S vaccine versus placebo. The DNA for the CDR3 is TGTGCCAGCAGCTTGGGGGAAGGGACCGGGGAGCTGTTTTTT. It codes for CASSLGEGTGELFF.